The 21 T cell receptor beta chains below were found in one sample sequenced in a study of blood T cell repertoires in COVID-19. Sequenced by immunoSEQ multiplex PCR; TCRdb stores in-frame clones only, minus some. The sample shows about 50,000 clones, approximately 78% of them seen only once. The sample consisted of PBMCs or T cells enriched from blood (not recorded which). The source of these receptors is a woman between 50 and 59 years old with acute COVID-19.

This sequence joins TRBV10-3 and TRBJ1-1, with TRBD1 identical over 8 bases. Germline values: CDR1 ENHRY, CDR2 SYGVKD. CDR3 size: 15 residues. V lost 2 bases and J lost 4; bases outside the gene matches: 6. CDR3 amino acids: CAISEGQGWSTEAFF. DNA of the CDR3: TGTGCCATCAGTGAGGGACAGGGATGGTCCACTGAAGCTTTCTTT.

The CDR3 DNA is TGTGCCAGCACCGGACAGAACCAAGAGACCCAGTACTTC. Translation gives CASTGQNQETQYF. The V call is TRBV2, the J call TRBJ2-5; tentative D call: TRBD1 (6 bases). Germline CDR1 is SNHLY and CDR2 is FYNNEI. V gave up 7 bases and J gave up 0 bases, with 9 bases separating them. The CDR3 has 13 residues.

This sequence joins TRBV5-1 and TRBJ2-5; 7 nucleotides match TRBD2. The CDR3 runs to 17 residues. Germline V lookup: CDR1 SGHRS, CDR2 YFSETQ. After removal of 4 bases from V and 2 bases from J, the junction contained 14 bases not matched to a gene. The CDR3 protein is CASSRGSGVSPQETQYF. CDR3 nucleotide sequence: TGCGCCAGCAGCCGCGGGAGCGGGGTCTCTCCTCAAGAGACCCAGTACTTC.

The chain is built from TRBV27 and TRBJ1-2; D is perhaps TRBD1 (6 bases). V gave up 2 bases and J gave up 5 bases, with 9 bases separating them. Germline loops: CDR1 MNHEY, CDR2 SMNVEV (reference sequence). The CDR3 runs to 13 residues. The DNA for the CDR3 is TGTGCCAGCAGTTTAAAAGGGGGTTATGGCTACACCTTC. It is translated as CASSLKGGYGYTF.

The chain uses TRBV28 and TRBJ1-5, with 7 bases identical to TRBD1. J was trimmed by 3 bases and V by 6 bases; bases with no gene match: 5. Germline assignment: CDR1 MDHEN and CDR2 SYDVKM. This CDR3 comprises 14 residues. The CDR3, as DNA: TGTGCCAGCAGCTCAGGGGGGAACAATCAGCCCCAGCATTTT. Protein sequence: CASSSGGNNQPQHF.

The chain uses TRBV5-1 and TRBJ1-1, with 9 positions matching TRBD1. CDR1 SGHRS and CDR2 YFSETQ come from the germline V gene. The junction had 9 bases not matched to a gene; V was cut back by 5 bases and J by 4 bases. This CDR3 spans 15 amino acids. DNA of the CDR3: TGCGCCAGCAGGAAACAGGGGGCGACTTCCACTGAAGCTTTCTTT. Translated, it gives CASRKQGATSTEAFF.

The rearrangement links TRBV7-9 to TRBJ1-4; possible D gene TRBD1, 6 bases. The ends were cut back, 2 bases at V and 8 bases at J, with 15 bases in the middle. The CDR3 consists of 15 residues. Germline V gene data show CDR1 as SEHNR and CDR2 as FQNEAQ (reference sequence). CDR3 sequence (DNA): TGTGCCAGCAGCTTAAATGGGGGGGCAGGAGAAAAACTGTTTTTT. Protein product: CASSLNGGAGEKLFF.

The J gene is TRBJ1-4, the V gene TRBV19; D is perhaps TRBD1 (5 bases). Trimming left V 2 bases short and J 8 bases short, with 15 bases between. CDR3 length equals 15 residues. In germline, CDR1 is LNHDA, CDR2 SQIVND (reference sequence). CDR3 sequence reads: CASSILKGEGEKLFF. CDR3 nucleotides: TGTGCCAGTAGTATATTAAAAGGGGAGGGGGAAAAACTGTTTTTT.

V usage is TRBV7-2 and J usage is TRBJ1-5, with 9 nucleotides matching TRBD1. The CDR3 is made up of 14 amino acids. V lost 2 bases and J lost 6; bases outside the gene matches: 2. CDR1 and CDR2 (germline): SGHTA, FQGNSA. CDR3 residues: CASSLNRGPQPQHF. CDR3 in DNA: TGTGCCAGCAGCTTAAACAGGGGGCCTCAGCCCCAGCATTTT.

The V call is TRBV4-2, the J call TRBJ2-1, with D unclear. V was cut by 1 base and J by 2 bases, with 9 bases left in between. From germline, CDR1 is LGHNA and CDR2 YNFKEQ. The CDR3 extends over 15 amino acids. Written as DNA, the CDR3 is TGTGCCAGCAGCCAAGGGCGACTGACCTACAATGAGCAGTTCTTC. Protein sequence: CASSQGRLTYNEQFF.

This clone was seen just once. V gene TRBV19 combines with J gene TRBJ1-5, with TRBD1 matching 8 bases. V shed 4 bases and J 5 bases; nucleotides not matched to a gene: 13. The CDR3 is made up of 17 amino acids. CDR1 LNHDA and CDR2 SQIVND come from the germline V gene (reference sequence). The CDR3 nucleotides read TGTGCCAGTAGTAAAATGACAGGGGCCGACAGATATCAGCCCCAGCATTTT. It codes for CASSKMTGADRYQPQHF.

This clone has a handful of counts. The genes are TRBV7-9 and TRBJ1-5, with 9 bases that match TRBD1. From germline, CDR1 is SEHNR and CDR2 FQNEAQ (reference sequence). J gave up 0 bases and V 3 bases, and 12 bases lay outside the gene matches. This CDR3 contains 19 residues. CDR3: CASSFLPGQGDGSNQPQHF. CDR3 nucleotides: TGTGCCAGCAGCTTCCTTCCGGGACAGGGCGATGGTAGCAATCAGCCCCAGCATTTT. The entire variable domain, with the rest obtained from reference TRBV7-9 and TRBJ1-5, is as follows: DTGVSQNPRHKITKRGQNVTFRCDPISEHNRLYWYRQTLGQGPEFLTYFQNEAQLEKSRLLSDRFSAERPKGSFSTLEIQRTEQGDSAMYLCASSFLPGQGDGSNQPQHFGDGTRLSIL.

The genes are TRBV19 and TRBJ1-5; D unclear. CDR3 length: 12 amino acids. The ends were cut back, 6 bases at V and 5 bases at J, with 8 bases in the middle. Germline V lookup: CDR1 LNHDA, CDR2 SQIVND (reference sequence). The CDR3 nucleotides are TGTGCCAGTAGCACAAACCATCAGCCCCAGCATTTT. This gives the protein CASSTNHQPQHF.

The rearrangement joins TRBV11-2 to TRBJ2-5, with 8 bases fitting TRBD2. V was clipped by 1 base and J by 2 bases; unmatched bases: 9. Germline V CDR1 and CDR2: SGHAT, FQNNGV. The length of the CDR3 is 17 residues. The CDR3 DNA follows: TGTGCCAGCAGCTTAGGTTCCGGACTAGCAGGACAAGAGACCCAGTACTTC. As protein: CASSLGSGLAGQETQYF.

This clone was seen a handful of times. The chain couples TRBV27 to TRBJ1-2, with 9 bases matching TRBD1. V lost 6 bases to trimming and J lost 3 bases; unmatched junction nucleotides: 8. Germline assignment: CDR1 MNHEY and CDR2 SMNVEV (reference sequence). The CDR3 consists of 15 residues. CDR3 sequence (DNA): TGTGCCAGCAGGTCTGCGGGACAGGGCGACTATGGCTACACCTTC. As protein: CASRSAGQGDYGYTF.

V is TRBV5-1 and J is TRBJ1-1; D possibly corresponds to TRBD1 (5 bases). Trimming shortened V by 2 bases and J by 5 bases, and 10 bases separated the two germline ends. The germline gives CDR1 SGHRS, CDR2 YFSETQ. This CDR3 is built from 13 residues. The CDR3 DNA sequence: TGCGCCAGCAGCTTTCGGGGGGGTACTGAAGCTTTCTTT. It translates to CASSFRGGTEAFF.

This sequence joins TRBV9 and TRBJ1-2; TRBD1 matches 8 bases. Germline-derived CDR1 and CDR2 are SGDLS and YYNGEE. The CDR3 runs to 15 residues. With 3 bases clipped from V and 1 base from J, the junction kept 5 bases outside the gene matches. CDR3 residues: CASSAQGANNYGYTF. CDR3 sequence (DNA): TGTGCCAGCAGCGCCCAGGGGGCAAATAACTATGGCTACACCTTC.

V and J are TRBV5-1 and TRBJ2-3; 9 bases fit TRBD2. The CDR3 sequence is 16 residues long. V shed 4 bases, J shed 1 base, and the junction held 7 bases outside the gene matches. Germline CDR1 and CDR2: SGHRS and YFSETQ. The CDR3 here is CASSGLAGDGTDTQYF. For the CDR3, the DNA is TGCGCCAGCAGCGGTTTAGCGGGGGACGGCACAGATACGCAGTATTTT.

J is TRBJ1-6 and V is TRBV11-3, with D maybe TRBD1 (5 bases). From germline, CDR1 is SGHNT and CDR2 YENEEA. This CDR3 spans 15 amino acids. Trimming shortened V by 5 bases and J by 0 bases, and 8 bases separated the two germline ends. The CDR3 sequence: CASSRQSSYNSPLHF. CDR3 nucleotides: TGTGCCAGCAGCCGACAGAGCTCCTATAATTCACCCCTCCACTTT.

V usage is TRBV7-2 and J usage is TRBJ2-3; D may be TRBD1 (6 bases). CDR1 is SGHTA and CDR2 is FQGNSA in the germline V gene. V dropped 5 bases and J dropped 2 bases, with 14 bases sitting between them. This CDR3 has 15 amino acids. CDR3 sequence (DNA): TGTGCCAGCAGCCCCTACCCAGGGGCCACAGATACGCAGTATTTT. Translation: CASSPYPGATDTQYF.

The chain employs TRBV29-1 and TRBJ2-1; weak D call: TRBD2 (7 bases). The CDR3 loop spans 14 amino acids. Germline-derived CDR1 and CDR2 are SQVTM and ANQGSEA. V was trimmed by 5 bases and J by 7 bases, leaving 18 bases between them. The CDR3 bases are TGCAGCGTTCTCCGGGGGGCCCAGGGGAATGAGCAGTTCTTC. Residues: CSVLRGAQGNEQFF.